This T cell receptor (beta chain) came from a study of vaccination and CD4 T cells after COVID-19. Study-level information: With several mild cases and one severe, convalescent patients were SARS-CoV-2 positive by nasal swab PCR. Cells were stimulated with overlapping spike peptide pools from SARS-CoV-2, HCoV-NL63, HCoV-OC43 and HCoV-229E.

The V end was cut by 8 bases, the J end by 3 bases, with 19 bases between. Germline assignment: CDR1 MDHEN and CDR2 SYDVKM. The CDR3 loop spans 15 amino acids. An Oncomine TCR Beta short-read assay was used to sequence the DNA from cultured CD4+ T cells. Each CDR3 protein gets one entry after TCRdb re-called the PCR reads with MiXCR. The sample contains approximately 10,000 distinct CDR3 sequences, 66% of which appear only once. This clonotype was detected only once. Its antigen is unidentified. Treatment given: approximately 10-day PBMC culture with coronavirus spike peptide pools or control peptides (ViraFEST assay).

The J gene is TRBJ1-2, the V gene TRBV28, with D possibly being TRBD1 (6 bases). This TCR was recovered from a human donor who had recovered from COVID-19. The sequenced material came from CD4+ T cells from blood, cultured in vitro. In DNA, the CDR3 is TGTGCCAGCGGCCGACACAGGGCTGTTGACTATGGCTACACCTTC. Translation gives CASGRHRAVDYGYTF.